The T cell receptor beta chain under discussion was sequenced for a study of blood T cell repertoires in COVID-19. Study at large: Donors in the United States, Italy and Spain gave samples during acute or convalescent COVID-19. From T cells, B-cell-depleted T cells, or PBMCs came the material, which was cDNA or gDNA.

Authors' processing steps: Reference gene primer amplification gave nucleated cell count estimates. Sequencing was performed with immunoSEQ multiplex PCR; in TCRdb, only in-frame clones are kept and a portion is missing. Clone size and V and J calls were adopted from that table, with D and trimming inferred from the DNA. The data show fewer than 45,000 clones, with 90% to 95% seen just once and less than 20% held by the top ten. V trimming: 5 bases; J trimming: 3 bases; junction bases outside the gene matches: 5. The CDR3 runs 14 residues. Germline V CDR1 and CDR2: MNHEY, SMNVEV (reference sequence).

The receptor comes from a woman aged 25 to 39 in a cohort sampled during active COVID-19. Sequencing used peripheral blood. This rearrangement joins TRBV27 to TRBJ2-7, with 9 bases identical to TRBD1. The CDR3 reads CASSRDRANYEQYF. CDR3 sequence (DNA): TGTGCCAGCAGTAGGGACAGGGCGAACTACGAGCAGTACTTC.